What follows are 7 T cell receptor beta chains derived from one specimen sequenced in a study of T cell responses to AZD1222 COVID-19 vaccine. Assay used: immunoSEQ multiplex PCR; TCRdb lists only in-frame clones, some missing. The sample yields some 110,000 clones, approximately 83% seen once. Sequences were derived from peripheral blood, sampled on day 0 of AZD1222 vaccination. These receptor sequences come from an adult in good health.

This clone was observed once. This sequence joins TRBV6-5 and TRBJ1-1; D remains unclear. The germline V gene has CDR1 MNHEY and CDR2 SVGAGI. Between the trimmed V and J ends, which lost 7 bases and 4 bases, there was a span of 16 bases. This CDR3 region has 14 residues. CDR3 region: CASNPGLRGTEAFF. The CDR3 DNA reads as TGTGCCAGCAACCCGGGCCTTCGGGGCACTGAAGCTTTCTTT.

The gene calls are TRBV19 and TRBJ1-5, with D possibly TRBD1 on 5 matching bases. Germline loops: CDR1 LNHDA, CDR2 SQIVND (reference sequence). V lost 4 bases and J lost 1, with 14 bases in between. The CDR3 spans 16 residues. The CDR3 here is CASSTLPGGSNQPQHF. CDR3 in DNA: TGTGCCAGTAGTACCCTCCCGGGGGGGAGCAATCAGCCCCAGCATTTT. The entire variable domain, with the rest obtained from reference TRBV19 and TRBJ1-5, is as follows: DGGITQSPKYLFRKEGQNVTLSCEQNLNHDAMYWYRQDPGQGLRLIYYSQIVNDFQKGDIAEGYSVSREKKESFPLTVTSAQKNPTAFYLCASSTLPGGSNQPQHFGDGTRLSIL.

The rearrangement uses TRBV28 and TRBJ2-2, with a possible D match to TRBD1 (6 bases). V shed 1 base and J shed 3 bases, with 6 bases lying between them. CDR1 and CDR2 (germline): MDHEN, SYDVKM. The CDR3 contains 14 residues. CDR3 amino acids: CASSLYRDTGELFF. The CDR3 nucleotides are TGTGCCAGCAGTTTATACAGGGACACCGGGGAGCTGTTTTTT. Filled out from reference TRBV28 and TRBJ2-2, the complete variable domain reads DVKVTQSSRYLVKRTGEKVFLECVQDMDHENMFWYRQDPGLGLRLIYFSYDVKMKEKGDIPEGYSVSREKKERFSLILESASTNQTSMYLCASSLYRDTGELFFGEGSRLTVL.

The V gene is TRBV2, the J gene TRBJ1-3; D gene ambiguous. This CDR3 has 16 residues. The germline CDR1 and CDR2 sequences are SNHLY and FYNNEI. V lost 2 bases and J 0 bases, leaving 11 bases between the germline ends. The CDR3 reads CASSEPGSVSGNTIYF. Here the CDR3 DNA reads TGTGCCAGCAGTGAACCGGGCAGTGTCTCTGGAAACACCATATATTTT.

V gene TRBV24-1 combines with J gene TRBJ2-3, with no clear D. The V end was cut by 3 bases, the J end by 1 base, with 7 bases between. CDR1 and CDR2 (germline): KGHDR, SFDVKD. CDR3 length: 14 amino acids. CDR3 nucleotides: TGTGCCACCAGTGATGCGGCGGGCACAGATACGCAGTATTTT. This sequence encodes CATSDAAGTDTQYF.

The rearrangement uses TRBV7-3 and TRBJ2-7; TRBD2 aligns across 7 bases. Losses at the gene ends were 1 base for V and 5 bases for J; bases not matched to a gene: 11. The CDR3 covers 16 residues. The germline V gene has CDR1 SGHTA and CDR2 FQGTGA. DNA for the CDR3: TGTGCCAGCAGCTTAAACGGCGGGAGAAGGTCTGACGAGCAGTACTTC. The encoded protein is CASSLNGGRRSDEQYF. Filled out from reference TRBV7-3 and TRBJ2-7, the complete variable domain reads GAGVSQTPSNKVTEKGKYVELRCDPISGHTALYWYRQSLGQGPEFLIYFQGTGAADDSGLPNDRFFAVRPEGSVSTLKIQRTERGDSAVYLCASSLNGGRRSDEQYFGPGTRLTVT.

The table lists this clone with a count of one. One junction end does not reproduce the germline sequence, and a read error may be involved. The chain combines TRBV27 with TRBJ2-2, with TRBD2 matching 8 bases. The germline V gene has CDR1 MNHEY and CDR2 SMNVEV (reference sequence). The CDR3 has 19 amino acids. The CDR3 bases are TGTGCCAGCACCAGATGCGGAACTAGCGGCCCGTCGAAGGACCGGGGAGCTGTTTTT. Residues: CASTRCGTSGPSKDRGAVF.